A single sample is the source of the 14 T cell receptor beta chains below, sequenced in a study of blood T cell repertoires in COVID-19. Libraries were prepared by immunoSEQ multiplex PCR; TCRdb keeps only in-frame clonotypes and omits some of them. The table lists more than 25,000 clones, approximately 71% of them singletons. The specimen sequenced was peripheral blood. Receptors were obtained from a human donor in a cohort sampled during active COVID-19.

This chain connects TRBV3-1 (or the pseudogene TRBV3-2) to TRBJ2-7; 9 bases are shared with TRBD1. Germline CDR1 and CDR2: LGHDT and YNNKEL (reference sequence). CDR3 size: 15 residues. J lost 4 bases, V lost 3 bases, and 7 bases had no gene match. CDR3 amino acids: CASSQVRDRDYEQYF. The CDR3 DNA reads as TGTGCCAGCAGCCAGGTCCGGGACAGGGATTACGAGCAGTACTTC.

This clone is medium-sized by share. This sequence joins TRBV7-9 and TRBJ2-5; TRBD2 matches 7 bases. V lost 4 bases, J lost 5 bases, and 13 bases stayed unmatched. From germline, CDR1 is SEHNR and CDR2 FQNEAQ (reference sequence). The CDR3 has 16 residues. CDR3 residues: CASSSLLSGMGETQYF. The CDR3 coding sequence is TGTGCCAGCAGCTCACTACTGAGCGGGATGGGGGAGACCCAGTACTTC.

This chain connects TRBV4-2 to TRBJ1-4; 8 positions match TRBD1. There are 15 residues in the CDR3. After removal of 4 bases from V and 8 bases from J, the junction contained 9 bases not matched to a gene. The germline gives CDR1 LGHNA, CDR2 YNFKEQ. The CDR3 coding sequence is TGTGCCAGCAGCCCTCAGGGGGCAGCCGAGGAAAAACTGTTTTTT. This encodes CASSPQGAAEEKLFF.

The chain links TRBV10-3 to TRBJ2-3; no firm D call. V was shortened by 0 bases and J by 1 base, with 11 bases between the two germline ends. The CDR3 runs to 16 residues. In germline, CDR1 is ENHRY, CDR2 SYGVKD. The CDR3 reads CAISESTSVGTDTQYF. The CDR3 DNA follows: TGTGCCATCAGTGAGTCGACTTCAGTTGGCACAGATACGCAGTATTTT.

The chain combines TRBV2 with TRBJ2-5; TRBD1 is a possible D gene (5 bases). CDR1 and CDR2 from the germline V gene are SNHLY and FYNNEI. V was cut by 7 bases and J by 4 bases, with 13 bases left in between. The CDR3 covers 13 residues. CDR3 sequence reads: CASNQGKGETQYF. The DNA for the CDR3 is TGTGCCAGCAACCAGGGAAAAGGAGAGACCCAGTACTTC.

This clone is categorized as medium-sized (0.01 to 0.1%). J is TRBJ2-7 and V is TRBV2, with 9 bases matching TRBD1. V was pared by 2 bases and J by 4 bases, with 6 bases of the junction left unmatched. There are 15 residues in the CDR3. CDR1 and CDR2 from the germline V gene are SNHLY and FYNNEI. The CDR3 loop reads CASSERGQGTYEQYF. As DNA, the CDR3 is TGTGCCAGCAGTGAAAGGGGACAGGGTACTTACGAGCAGTACTTC.

This clone came up a few times. The chain is built from TRBV19 and TRBJ1-6, with D perhaps TRBD1 (5 bases). Germline-derived CDR1 and CDR2 are LNHDA and SQIVND (reference sequence). V was clipped by 4 bases and J by 7 bases, with 17 bases between them. CDR3 size: 16 residues. The CDR3 bases are TGTGCCAGTAGTAGCCGGCCCAGGGTTGGGAATTCACCCCTCCACTTT. It codes for CASSSRPRVGNSPLHF.

The genes are TRBV7-9 and TRBJ2-6; D not resolved. The V gene lost 5 bases and the J gene lost 0 bases, with 5 bases spanning the gap. The CDR3 has 14 amino acids. Germline CDR1 and CDR2: SEHNR and FQNEAQ (reference sequence). The CDR3 is CASSRSSGANVLTF. CDR3 in DNA: TGTGCCAGCAGCCGGAGCTCTGGGGCCAACGTCCTGACTTTC.

This clone came up a few times. The chain recombines TRBV7-9 with TRBJ2-3, with D tentatively TRBD1 (6 bases). Germline CDR1 is SEHNR and CDR2 is FQNEAQ (reference sequence). Trimming removed 6 bases from V and 3 bases from J, with 19 bases in between. This CDR3 region has 16 residues. CDR3 DNA: TGTGCCAGCAGTTCAGGGCCTAGGGACATAACAGATACGCAGTATTTT. Its protein is CASSSGPRDITDTQYF.

This clone turned up a few times. V and J are TRBV3-1 (or the pseudogene TRBV3-2) and TRBJ2-1; the match to TRBD2 covers 7 bases. The V segment lost 4 bases and the J segment 15 bases; nucleotides outside the gene matches: 9. Per germline, CDR1 LGHDT and CDR2 YNNKEL (reference sequence). The CDR3 is 12 residues long. The CDR3 here is CASSRRAGVLFF. The CDR3 DNA reads TGTGCCAGCAGCCGGAGGGCGGGAGTTTTGTTCTTC.

The rearrangement joins TRBV5-6 to TRBJ2-7, with 8 nucleotides matching TRBD1. With 4 bases clipped from V and 4 bases from J, the junction kept 7 bases outside the gene matches. The CDR3 has 14 residues. Germline V gene sequence: CDR1 SGHDT, CDR2 YYEEEE. The CDR3 bases are TGTGCCAGCAGCCCCGGGACAGGTTATTACGAGCAGTACTTC. Its protein is CASSPGTGYYEQYF.

The rearrangement links TRBV10-3 to TRBJ2-1; D is uncertain. Trimming left V 3 bases short and J 2 bases short, with 8 bases between. The CDR3 extends over 14 amino acids. Germline assignment: CDR1 ENHRY and CDR2 SYGVKD. CDR3 sequence: CAISEGDAYNEQFF. The CDR3 region has the DNA TGTGCCATCAGTGAAGGAGATGCCTACAATGAGCAGTTCTTC.

The chain links TRBV15 to TRBJ1-3; 7 nucleotides match TRBD1. Germline-derived CDR1 and CDR2 are LNHNV and YYDKDF (reference sequence). The CDR3 sequence is 15 residues long. V trimming: 5 bases; J trimming: 4 bases; junction bases outside the gene matches: 8. CDR3 in DNA: TGTGCCACCAGCGACCCCGGGACAGAGGGAAACACCATATATTTT. Amino acids: CATSDPGTEGNTIYF.

The chain combines TRBV7-8 with TRBJ1-2, with TRBD1 identical over 9 bases. V lost 3 bases, J lost 6 bases, and 5 bases stayed unmatched. Germline CDR1 SGHVS, CDR2 FQNEAQ. The CDR3 sequence is 14 residues long. CDR3 bases: TGTGCCAGCAGCTTGGGACAGGGAGTCAATGGCTACACCTTC. It yields the protein CASSLGQGVNGYTF.